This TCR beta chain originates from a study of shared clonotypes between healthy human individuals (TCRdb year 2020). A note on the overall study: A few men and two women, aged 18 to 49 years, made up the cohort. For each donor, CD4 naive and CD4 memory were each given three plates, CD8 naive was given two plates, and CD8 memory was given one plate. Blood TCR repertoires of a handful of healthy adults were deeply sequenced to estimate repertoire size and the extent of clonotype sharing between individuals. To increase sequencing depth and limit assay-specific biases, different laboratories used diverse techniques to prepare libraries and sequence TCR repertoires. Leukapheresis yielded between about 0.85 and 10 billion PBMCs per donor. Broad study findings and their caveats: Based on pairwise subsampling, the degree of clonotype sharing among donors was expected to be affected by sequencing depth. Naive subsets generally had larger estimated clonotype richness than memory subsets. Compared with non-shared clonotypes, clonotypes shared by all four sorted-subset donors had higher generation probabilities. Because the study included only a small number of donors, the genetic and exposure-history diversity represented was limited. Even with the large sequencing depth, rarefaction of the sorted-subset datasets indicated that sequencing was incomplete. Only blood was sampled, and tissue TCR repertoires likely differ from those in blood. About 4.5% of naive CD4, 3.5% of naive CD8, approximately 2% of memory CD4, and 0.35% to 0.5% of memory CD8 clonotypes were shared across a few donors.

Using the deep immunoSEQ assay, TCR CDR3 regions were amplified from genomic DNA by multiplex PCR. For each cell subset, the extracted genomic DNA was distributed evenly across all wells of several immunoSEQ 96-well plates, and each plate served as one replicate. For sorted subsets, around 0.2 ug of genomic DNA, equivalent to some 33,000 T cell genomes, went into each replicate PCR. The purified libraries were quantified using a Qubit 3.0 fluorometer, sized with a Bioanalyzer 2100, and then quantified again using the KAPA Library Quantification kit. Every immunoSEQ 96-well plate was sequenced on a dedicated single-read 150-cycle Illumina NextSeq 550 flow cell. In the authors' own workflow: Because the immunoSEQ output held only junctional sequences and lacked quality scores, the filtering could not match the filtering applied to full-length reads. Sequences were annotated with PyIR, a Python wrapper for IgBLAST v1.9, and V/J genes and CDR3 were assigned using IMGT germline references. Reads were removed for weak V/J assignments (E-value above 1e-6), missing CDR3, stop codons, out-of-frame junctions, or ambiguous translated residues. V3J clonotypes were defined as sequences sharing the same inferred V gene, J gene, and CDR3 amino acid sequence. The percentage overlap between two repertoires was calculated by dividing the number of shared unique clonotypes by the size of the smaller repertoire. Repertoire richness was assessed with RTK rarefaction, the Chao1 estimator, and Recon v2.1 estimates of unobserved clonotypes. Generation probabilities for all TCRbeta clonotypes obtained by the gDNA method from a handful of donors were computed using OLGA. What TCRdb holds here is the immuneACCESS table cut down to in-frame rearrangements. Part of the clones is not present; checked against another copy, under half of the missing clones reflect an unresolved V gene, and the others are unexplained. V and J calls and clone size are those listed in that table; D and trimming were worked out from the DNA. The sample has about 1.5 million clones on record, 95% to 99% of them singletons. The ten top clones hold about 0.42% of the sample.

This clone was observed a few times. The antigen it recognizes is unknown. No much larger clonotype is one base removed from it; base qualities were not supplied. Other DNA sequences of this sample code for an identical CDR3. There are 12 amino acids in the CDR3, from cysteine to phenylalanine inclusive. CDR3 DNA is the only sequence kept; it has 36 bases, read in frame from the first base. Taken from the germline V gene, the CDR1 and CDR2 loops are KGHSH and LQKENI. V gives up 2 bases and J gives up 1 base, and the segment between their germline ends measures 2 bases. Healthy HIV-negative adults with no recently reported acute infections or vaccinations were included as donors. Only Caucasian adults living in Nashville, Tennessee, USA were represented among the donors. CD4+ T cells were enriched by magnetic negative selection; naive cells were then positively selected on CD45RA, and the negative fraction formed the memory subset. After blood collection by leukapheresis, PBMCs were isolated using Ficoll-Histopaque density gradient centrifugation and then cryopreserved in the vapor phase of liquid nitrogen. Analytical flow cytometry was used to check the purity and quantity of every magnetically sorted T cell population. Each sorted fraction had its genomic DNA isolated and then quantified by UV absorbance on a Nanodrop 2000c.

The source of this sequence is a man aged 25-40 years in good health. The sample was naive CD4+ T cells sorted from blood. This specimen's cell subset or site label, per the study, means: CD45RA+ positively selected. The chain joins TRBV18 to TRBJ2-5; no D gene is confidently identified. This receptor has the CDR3 CASSPIQETQYF. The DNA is TGTGCCAGCTCACCAATCCAAGAGACCCAGTACTTC. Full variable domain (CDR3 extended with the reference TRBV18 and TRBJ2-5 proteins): NAGVMQNPRHLVRRRGQEARLRCSPMKGHSHVYWYRQLPEEGLKFMVYLQKENIIDESGMPKERFSAEFPKEGPSILRIQQVVRGDSAAYFCASSPIQETQYFGPGTRLLVL.